The T cell receptor beta chain described here comes from a study of blood T cell repertoires in COVID-19. This CDR3 is 15 amino acids long. V dropped 5 bases and J dropped 4; count of bases not matched to a gene: 6. Germline V lookup: CDR1 MNHEY, CDR2 SVGAGI. The method was immunoSEQ multiplex PCR; TCRdb's version includes in-frame clones alone and lacks a portion of them. This sample has 45,000 to 55,000 clones, with approximately 90% found just once. This chain uses TRBV6-5 with TRBJ1-3, with 9 positions matching TRBD1. Input material: peripheral blood. The receptor was derived from a woman of 80 years or more with acute or convalescent COVID-19. The CDR3 DNA sequence: TGTGCCAGCAGTCAACAGGGGGCGGGAGGAAACACCATATATTTT. Protein: CASSQQGAGGNTIYF.